This passage covers 9 T cell receptor beta chains from one sample sequenced in a study of blood T cell repertoires in COVID-19. Generated by immunoSEQ multiplex PCR, the TCRdb table keeps only in-frame clones and is missing some. The sample consists of about 270,000 clones, around 82% of them appearing once. Sequenced: peripheral blood. These receptors were obtained from a young woman with acute or convalescent COVID-19.

This clone was counted a few times. The chain recombines TRBV18 with TRBJ2-7; D may be TRBD1 (6 bases). The CDR3 is 15 amino acids. Trimming took off 3 bases at V and 3 bases at J, with 15 bases between the two ends. Germline CDR1 and CDR2: KGHSH and LQKENI. This CDR3 is CASSPPRGLVYEQYF. The CDR3 DNA is TGTGCCAGCTCACCTCCCAGGGGTTTGGTCTACGAGCAGTACTTC. Full variable domain (rest looked up from reference TRBV18 and TRBJ2-7): NAGVMQNPRHLVRRRGQEARLRCSPMKGHSHVYWYRQLPEEGLKFMVYLQKENIIDESGMPKERFSAEFPKEGPSILRIQQVVRGDSAAYFCASSPPRGLVYEQYFGPGTRLTVT.

The CDR3 loop is CASSPPAGGYNEQFF. For the CDR3, the DNA is TGCGCCAGCAGTCCCCCGGCGGGAGGTTACAATGAGCAGTTCTTC. V is TRBV5-1 and J is TRBJ2-1; 8 bases are shared with TRBD2. Per the germline V gene, CDR1 is SGHRS and CDR2 is YFSETQ. There are 15 residues in the CDR3. With V trimmed by 5 bases and J by 4 bases, 8 bases remained unmatched.

V usage is TRBV27 and J usage is TRBJ1-1; 10 bases are a match to TRBD1. CDR3 length: 15 residues. Germline loops: CDR1 MNHEY, CDR2 SMNVEV (reference sequence). The J segment lost 6 bases and the V segment lost 0 bases, leaving 4 bases of the junction unmatched. This chain's CDR3 is CASSLSPTGGSEAFF. DNA of the CDR3: TGTGCCAGCAGTTTATCCCCGACAGGGGGCTCTGAAGCTTTCTTT.

The chain couples TRBV5-1 to TRBJ1-2; maybe TRBD1 (6 bases). The CDR3 sequence is 14 residues long. Trimming pared 7 bases from V and 7 bases from J, leaving 20 bases between. Germline values: CDR1 SGHRS, CDR2 YFSETQ. Here the CDR3 DNA reads TGCGCCAGCGGGGTCGGCAGGGGCGGCGGTGGCTACACCTTC. Protein sequence: CASGVGRGGGGYTF.

The chain joins TRBV6-2 or TRBV6-3 to TRBJ1-4, with 12 bases matching TRBD1. CDR1 is MNHEY, CDR2 SVGEGT, per germline. The CDR3 spans 16 residues. V was clipped by 6 bases and J by 7 bases; unmatched bases: 9. CDR3 residues: CASSWDRGQGGEKLFF. For the CDR3, the DNA is TGTGCCAGCAGCTGGGACAGGGGGCAAGGAGGTGAAAAACTGTTTTTT.

The V gene is TRBV28, the J gene TRBJ2-1; TRBD2 matches at 16 bases. Looked up from germline, CDR1 is MDHEN and CDR2 is SYDVKM. The CDR3 is 20 residues long. The junction had 11 bases not matched to a gene; V was cut back by 5 bases and J by 1 base. In DNA, the CDR3 is TGTGCCAGCAGTCATCCGGGACTAGCGGGAGGGGGAAAATCCTACAATGAGCAGTTCTTC. Encoded protein: CASSHPGLAGGGKSYNEQFF.

This rearrangement joins TRBV4-1 to TRBJ2-5; possibly TRBD1 for D (6 bases). CDR3 length equals 16 residues. CDR1 is MGHRA, CDR2 YSYEKL, per germline. The germline V and J ends were trimmed by 0 bases and 4 bases, with 15 bases remaining between them. In nucleotides, the CDR3 is TGCGCCAGCAGCCAAGATGGGGGCCGGGTGCTAGAGACCCAGTACTTC. As protein: CASSQDGGRVLETQYF.

The V gene is TRBV2, the J gene TRBJ2-7; 7 nucleotides line up with TRBD1. The V gene end was trimmed by 3 bases and the J gene end by 6 bases; junction bases not matched to a gene: 8. This CDR3 has 14 residues. The germline CDR1 and CDR2 sequences are SNHLY and FYNNEI. For the CDR3, the DNA is TGTGCCAGCAGTGACACAGGGGTCCCCATCGAGCAGTACTTC. Translated: CASSDTGVPIEQYF.

The chain is built from TRBV28 and TRBJ2-2, with 7 bases matching TRBD2. Losses at the gene ends were 6 bases for V and 2 bases for J; bases not matched to a gene: 15. The CDR3 covers 18 residues. Germline lookup yields CDR1 MDHEN and CDR2 SYDVKM. CDR3 amino acids: CASRGLGGISANTGELFF. CDR3 DNA: TGTGCCAGCAGAGGTTTGGGGGGGATTAGTGCAAACACCGGGGAGCTGTTTTTT.